This record looks at one T cell receptor (beta chain) sequence and its context. These data originate in a study of blood T cells in healthy people across ages. Study-level background: With template switching, about one barcoded beta molecule was captured per two T cells.

For the second PCR, which ran for roughly 6 to 12 cycles, a sample-barcoded 5' primer and a J-beta primer mix were used. From the 5' RACE reads, TCRdb called clonotypes with MiXCR, one entry per CDR3 protein. In the table there are 600,000 to 800,000 distinct CDR3 sequences, roughly 21% of which are singletons. Trimming at V came to 1 base and at J to 4 bases, leaving 0 bases not matched to a gene. Per the germline V gene, CDR1 is SEHNR and CDR2 is FQNEAQ (reference sequence). The CDR3 has 13 residues. The sequenced sample consisted of blood. The chain links TRBV7-9 to TRBJ1-1; 7 bases line up with TRBD1. The sequence derives from a man between 65 and 85 years old in good health. The CDR3 reads CASSLEGATEAFF. The CDR3 region has the DNA TGTGCCAGCAGCTTAGAGGGGGCCACTGAAGCTTTCTTT.